These T cell receptor beta chains were read from a single sample in a study of T-cell memory formation after mild COVID-19. Each CDR3 protein is one row after TCRdb ran MiXCR on the 5' RACE reads. Here the sample spans a few hundred thousand distinct CDR3 sequences, roughly a quarter being singletons. Sequencing used PBMCs or a T cell subset sorted from them (not recorded which). All receptors come from an adult woman who had mild COVID-19 (a few samples of this study predate the infection). Cell type and time point are not known. The CDR3 runs from the conserved cysteine through the conserved F or W. The order of the fields is CDR3 length, V gene, J gene, CDR3 protein.

15	TRBV12-3/TRBV12-4	TRBJ1-5	CASKKGQGRNQPQHF
16	TRBV15	TRBJ2-2	CATSSASGSTTGELFF
12	TRBV7-9	TRBJ1-2	CASSSPGGGYTF
12	TRBV20-1	TRBJ2-1	CSARPTLNEQFF
13	TRBV30	TRBJ1-5	CAWSGTGAQPQHF
17	TRBV7-2	TRBJ2-3	CASSLAGTSGITDTQYF
15	TRBV7-9	TRBJ2-5	CASSLVAGDQETQYF
15	TRBV5-6	TRBJ1-1	CASSLFRGSNTEAFF
14	TRBV20-1	TRBJ2-1	CSAYGLAGYNEQFF
11	TRBV2	TRBJ2-1	CASRTTSARFF
14	TRBV15	TRBJ1-5	CATSPLQGTQPQHF
14	TRBV12-3/TRBV12-4	TRBJ2-3	CASSFQGNTDTQYF
16	TRBV5-1	TRBJ2-2	CASSLGSRTNTGELFF
14	TRBV7-6	TRBJ2-1	CASSPLGIDAEQFF
14	TRBV7-9	TRBJ1-1	CASSLGTASTEAFF
16	TRBV5-1	TRBJ1-1	CASSLGQAWMNTEAFF
15	TRBV6-5	TRBJ2-7	CASSFSGTGAYEQYF